What follows are 30 T cell receptor beta chains derived from one specimen sequenced in a study of blood T cell repertoires in COVID-19. Repertoires were generated with immunoSEQ multiplex PCR, while TCRdb's copy carries only in-frame clones and drops some. Among fewer than 10,000 clones listed, over 70% were seen once. Sequencing was performed on peripheral blood. The source is a human donor in a cohort sampled during active COVID-19.

The CDR3 region has the DNA TGTGCCAGCAGCTTGGGTTTTGCGGGAGCGAGCACAGATACGCAGTATTTT. Its translation is CASSLGFAGASTDTQYF. J is TRBJ2-3 and V is TRBV5-6, with 7 bases aligning to TRBD2. Germline values: CDR1 SGHDT, CDR2 YYEEEE. This CDR3 region has 17 residues. J was trimmed by 0 bases and V by 0 bases; bases with no gene match: 7.

The chain links TRBV11-1 to TRBJ1-5; 7 positions agree with TRBD1. This CDR3 contains 14 residues. Germline-derived CDR1 and CDR2 are SGHAT and FQDESV (reference sequence). With V trimmed by 5 bases and J by 15 bases, 16 bases remained unmatched. CDR3 nucleotides: TGTGCCAGCAGCCAAATGTGGGGGAAAAGGGGGCCGCATTTT. Protein product: CASSQMWGKRGPHF.

This sequence joins TRBV14 and TRBJ2-5, with D possibly being TRBD2 (5 bases). V was pared by 4 bases and J by 5 bases, with 23 bases between. The CDR3 spans 17 residues. Germline V gene lookup returns CDR1 SGHDN and CDR2 FVKESK. The CDR3 DNA is TGTGCCAGCAGCCTCCCCTCACGGGGTCTAGGCGGGGAGACCCAGTACTTC. Amino acids: CASSLPSRGLGGETQYF.

The gene calls are TRBV19 and TRBJ2-5, with D possibly matching TRBD1 (6 bases). The CDR3 length is 13 residues. The germline CDR1 and CDR2 sequences are LNHDA and SQIVND (reference sequence). V lost 4 bases and J lost 5, with 11 bases in between. The CDR3 here is CASSSLQGETQYF. The CDR3 DNA reads as TGTGCCAGTAGTAGCCTACAGGGTGAGACCCAGTACTTC.

This chain uses TRBV18 with TRBJ2-7; D possibly corresponds to TRBD1 (6 bases). V lost 10 bases and J 10 bases, leaving 20 bases between the germline ends. The CDR3 runs 12 residues. Per the germline V gene, CDR1 is KGHSH and CDR2 is LQKENI. The CDR3 spells CAKREQGYFQYF. The CDR3 DNA sequence: TGTGCCAAACGGGAACAGGGTTACTTTCAGTACTTC. Using reference TRBV18 and TRBJ2-7 for the parts outside the CDR3, the full variable domain is NAGVMQNPRHLVRRRGQEARLRCSPMKGHSHVYWYRQLPEEGLKFMVYLQKENIIDESGMPKERFSAEFPKEGPSILRIQQVVRGDSAAYFCAKREQGYFQYFGPGTRLTVT.

The rearrangement uses TRBV7-9 and TRBJ2-7; D is perhaps TRBD1 (5 bases). The CDR3 totals 16 residues. In germline, CDR1 is SEHNR, CDR2 FQNEAQ (reference sequence). V lost 3 bases, J lost 0 bases, and 15 bases lay in between. CDR3 protein: CASSFVWRQSSYEQYF. DNA for the CDR3: TGTGCCAGCAGCTTTGTGTGGCGACAGAGCTCCTACGAGCAGTACTTC.

This chain connects TRBV6-4 to TRBJ2-3, with D unclear. Deletions cut 3 bases from V and 7 bases from J, with 8 bases between. This CDR3 spans 12 amino acids. Germline V gene lookup returns CDR1 MRHNA and CDR2 SNTAGT. DNA for the CDR3: TGTGCCAGCAGTGAGCCGAGATATACGCAGTATTTT. Encoded protein: CASSEPRYTQYF.

This clone has just one count. The V and J genes are TRBV25-1 and TRBJ2-7; TRBD1 matches 9 bases. V lost 3 bases to trimming and J lost 4 bases; unmatched junction nucleotides: 7. CDR1 is MGHDK, CDR2 SYGVNS, per germline. This CDR3 has 15 amino acids. This CDR3 is CASSDLRTGVYEQYF. CDR3 in DNA: TGTGCCAGCAGTGACCTCCGGACAGGGGTGTACGAGCAGTACTTC.

The chain joins TRBV11-2 to TRBJ1-1; D gene uncertain. This CDR3 comprises 14 residues. Germline V lookup: CDR1 SGHAT, CDR2 FQNNGV. Deletions cut 1 base from V and 1 base from J, with 7 bases between. The CDR3 protein is CASSLATRNTEAFF. CDR3 in DNA: TGTGCCAGCAGCTTAGCCACAAGGAACACTGAAGCTTTCTTT.

For this clone: The conserved final phenylalanine or tryptophan is absent from the CDR3, which likely points to a read error. No DNA is shown, since the ends of the CDR3 on it are uncertain; the CDR3 is the one TCRdb lists. J is TRBJ2-4 and V is TRBV12-1; TRBD1, the table's D call, was not compared with the DNA. TRBV12-1 is tagged as a pseudogene. The CDR3 extends over 11 residues, inclusive of both ends. The CDR3: CASSTEHVQPV.

The J gene is TRBJ2-2, the V gene TRBV10-3, with 10 bases that match TRBD2. In germline, CDR1 is ENHRY, CDR2 SYGVKD. There are 16 residues in the CDR3. V was pared by 4 bases and J by 2 bases, with 4 bases of the junction left unmatched. CDR3 region: CAISGGLAANTGELFF. As DNA, the CDR3 is TGTGCCATCAGTGGCGGACTAGCGGCAAACACCGGGGAGCTGTTTTTT.

The chain employs TRBV27 and TRBJ2-5; tentatively, D is TRBD2 (6 bases). This CDR3 spans 15 amino acids. The ends were cut back, 1 base at V and 5 bases at J, with 14 bases in the middle. Germline assignment: CDR1 MNHEY and CDR2 SMNVEV (reference sequence). CDR3 protein: CASSLYPNAGETQYF. The DNA of the CDR3 is TGTGCCAGCAGTTTATATCCGAATGCGGGGGAGACCCAGTACTTC.

This chain uses TRBV7-8 with TRBJ2-7, with TRBD1 as a possible D gene (5 bases). The CDR3 contains 14 residues. The V end lost 5 bases, the J end lost 1 base, and 12 bases lay between the germline ends. Germline values: CDR1 SGHVS, CDR2 FQNEAQ. The CDR3 sequence is CASSPRTLSYEQYF. In DNA form, the CDR3 reads TGTGCCAGCAGCCCGCGGACACTTTCCTACGAGCAGTACTTC.

CDR3 sequence (DNA): TGTGCCAGCAGTCACCTACAGGCGAAACAAGAGACCCAGTACTTC. This encodes CASSHLQAKQETQYF. The chain employs TRBV9 and TRBJ2-5; possibly TRBD1 for D (5 bases). Trimming removed 5 bases at V and 2 bases at J, with 16 bases between. Germline V gene lookup returns CDR1 SGDLS and CDR2 YYNGEE. This CDR3 has 15 residues.

This chain joins TRBV19 and TRBJ2-6, with a tentative D call TRBD1 (9 bases). Per germline, CDR1 LNHDA and CDR2 SQIVND (reference sequence). The V end lost 9 bases, the J end lost 3 bases, and 21 bases lay between the germline ends. This CDR3 has 17 residues. The CDR3 loop is CASGGDRVFSGANVLTF. DNA of the CDR3: TGTGCCAGCGGGGGGGACAGGGTATTTAGTGGGGCCAACGTCCTGACTTTC.

This sequence joins TRBV19 and TRBJ2-3; TRBD2 agrees at 8 bases. The CDR3 runs to 15 residues. Unmatched junction bases numbered 9, after V lost 7 bases and J lost 3 bases. The germline V gene encodes CDR1 LNHDA and CDR2 SQIVND (reference sequence). DNA for the CDR3: TGTGCCAGTATGGCGAGCGGGAGTAAAACAGATACGCAGTATTTT. This encodes CASMASGSKTDTQYF.

The V and J genes are TRBV6-5 and TRBJ1-1; the match to TRBD1 covers 10 bases. CDR1 is MNHEY, CDR2 SVGAGI, per germline. With 4 bases clipped from V and 5 bases from J, the junction kept 10 bases outside the gene matches. The CDR3 totals 16 residues. CDR3 sequence: CASSSRQGARRTEAFF. The CDR3 nucleotides read TGTGCCAGCAGTTCCCGACAGGGGGCCAGGAGGACTGAAGCTTTCTTT.

The V call is TRBV11-2, the J call TRBJ2-3, with D possibly TRBD1 on 6 matching bases. CDR1 and CDR2 from the germline V gene are SGHAT and FQNNGV. This CDR3 region has 15 residues. The V end lost 0 bases, the J end lost 5 bases, and 12 bases lay between the germline ends. The CDR3 DNA reads TGTGCCAGCAGCTTAGAGGGGGCATGGGGAGATACGCAGTATTTT. Translating it yields CASSLEGAWGDTQYF.

In this sample, this clone turned up a few times. The genes are TRBV27 and TRBJ1-4; TRBD1 is a possible D gene (5 bases). CDR1 is MNHEY, CDR2 SMNVEV, per germline (reference sequence). The CDR3 sequence is 14 residues long. Deletions cut 5 bases from V and 5 bases from J, with 12 bases between. In DNA form, the CDR3 reads TGTGCCAGCAGTCGGATGGGGCTAAATGAAAAACTGTTTTTT. Its protein product is CASSRMGLNEKLFF.

This chain joins TRBV19 and TRBJ1-1; a weak D match, TRBD1 (5 bases). The germline V gene has CDR1 LNHDA and CDR2 SQIVND (reference sequence). The CDR3 length is 12 residues. Trimming took 6 bases from V and 2 from J, leaving 7 bases between them. The CDR3 region has the DNA TGTGCCAGTAGCCAGGGAAACACTGAAGCTTTCTTT. It specifies CASSQGNTEAFF.

This chain's CDR3 is CAIGRQIQETQYF. The DNA of the CDR3 is TGTGCCATCGGACGACAGATCCAAGAGACCCAGTACTTC. V and J are TRBV10-3 and TRBJ2-5, with D perhaps TRBD1 (5 bases). The CDR3 totals 13 residues. Trimming left V 8 bases short and J 1 base short, with 11 bases between. Germline V CDR1 and CDR2: ENHRY, SYGVKD.

This clone was detected only once. The chain links TRBV11-3 to TRBJ2-7; 9 bases line up with TRBD2. The V and J ends lost 4 bases and 5 bases, in that order; junction bases with no gene match: 3. The CDR3 sequence is 13 residues long. Per the germline V gene, CDR1 is SGHNT and CDR2 is YENEEA. The CDR3 sequence is CASSSLAGNEQYF. The CDR3 DNA follows: TGTGCCAGCAGCTCGCTAGCGGGAAACGAGCAGTACTTC. The full variable domain, its missing parts supplied by reference TRBV11-3 and TRBJ2-7, is EAGVVQSPRYKIIEKKQPVAFWCNPISGHNTLYWYLQNLGQGPELLIRYENEEAVDDSQLPKDRFSAERLKGVDSTLKIQPAELGDSAVYLCASSSLAGNEQYFGPGTRLTVT.

The genes are TRBV6-1 and TRBJ1-6; maybe TRBD1 (5 bases). V lost 2 bases to trimming and J lost 5 bases, with 13 bases between them. The CDR3 totals 16 residues. Germline CDR1 is MNHNS and CDR2 is SASEGT. The CDR3 is CASSEYGGEDNSPLHF. The CDR3 nucleotides read TGTGCCAGCAGTGAATACGGGGGTGAGGATAATTCACCCCTCCACTTT.

This chain connects TRBV30 to TRBJ1-2, with 9 bases matching TRBD1. V trimming: 3 bases; J trimming: 4 bases; junction bases outside the gene matches: 3. The germline V gene has CDR1 GTSNPN and CDR2 SVGIG (reference sequence). The length of the CDR3 is 13 residues. The CDR3 DNA reads as TGTGCCTGGAGAAGACAGGGGGTCTATGGCTACACCTTC. This gives the protein CAWRRQGVYGYTF.

This clone was picked up one time. The chain has TRBV6-1 and TRBJ2-7, with D perhaps matching TRBD2 (5 bases). The ends were cut back, 2 bases at V and 2 bases at J, with 7 bases in the middle. The CDR3 sequence is 13 residues long. Per germline, CDR1 MNHNS and CDR2 SASEGT. The chain's CDR3 is CASSERDTYEQYF. CDR3 DNA: TGTGCCAGCAGTGAACGGGATACCTACGAGCAGTACTTC.

This chain connects TRBV7-2 to TRBJ2-7; 7 bases fit TRBD2. The CDR3 runs 16 residues. Per germline, CDR1 SGHTA and CDR2 FQGNSA. The V segment lost 5 bases and the J segment 5 bases; nucleotides outside the gene matches: 15. CDR3 in amino acids: CASSQPRSGTGHEQYF. Written as DNA, the CDR3 is TGTGCCAGCAGCCAACCGCGAAGCGGGACCGGCCACGAGCAGTACTTC. Looking up the rest from reference TRBV7-2 and TRBJ2-7 gives the full variable domain: GAGVSQSPSNKVTEKGKDVELRCDPISGHTALYWYRQSLGQGLEFLIYFQGNSAPDKSGLPSDRFSAERTGGSVSTLTIQRTQQEDSAVYLCASSQPRSGTGHEQYFGPGTRLTVT.

This clone was seen only once. The chain is built from TRBV28 and TRBJ2-7, with a tentative D call TRBD1 (5 bases). Deletions cut 8 bases from V and 2 bases from J, with 16 bases between. Germline V CDR1 and CDR2: MDHEN, SYDVKM. CDR3 size: 14 residues. The CDR3 region is CASLDKGITYEQYF. CDR3 DNA sequence: TGTGCCAGCCTAGATAAGGGGATTACCTACGAGCAGTACTTC.

J is TRBJ2-1 and V is TRBV5-1, with TRBD2 matching over 8 bases. CDR1 SGHRS and CDR2 YFSETQ come from the germline V gene. V lost 3 bases and J lost 5; bases outside the gene matches: 7. CDR3 size: 15 residues. Written as DNA, the CDR3 is TGCGCCAGCAGCTACTCCGGGACTAGTAACAATGAGCAGTTCTTC. Translation gives CASSYSGTSNNEQFF.

This chain joins TRBV4-2 and TRBJ1-4; D is possibly TRBD1 (6 bases). The ends were cut back, 1 base at V and 3 bases at J, with 12 bases in the middle. Germline V gene data show CDR1 as LGHNA and CDR2 as YNFKEQ. The CDR3 loop spans 16 amino acids. This CDR3 reads CASSQARRQANEKLFF. CDR3 bases: TGTGCCAGCAGCCAAGCTCGGCGACAGGCTAATGAAAAACTGTTTTTT.

The chain links TRBV6-5 to TRBJ2-7; TRBD1 matches at 9 bases. Germline loops: CDR1 MNHEY, CDR2 SVGAGI. The CDR3 is made up of 13 amino acids. Germline trimming cut 4 bases from V and 11 bases from J; bases unmatched to any gene: 9. The CDR3 sequence: CASSSGTGLLKYF. In DNA, the CDR3 is TGTGCCAGCAGTTCCGGGACAGGGCTTTTGAAGTACTTC.